This is a list of T cell receptor beta chains from one sample in a study of human T cells and chemical hapten exposure. Using its own MiXCR run on the RACE reads, TCRdb lists one record per CDR3 protein. The table has some 110,000 distinct CDR3 sequences, 12% seen once; the top ten hold just over 1.4%. This specimen was whole blood, taken in connection with sensitization to the hapten diphenylcyclopropenone (DPC). The receptors originated from a woman aged 45-65 years with alopecia areata. Some clones in this sample may be carry-over from other donors' samples. Both conserved end residues are part of each CDR3. D genes are given only for firm matches. Not all rows give a size; the values are once, few, many and, for expanded clones, a class.

size: .
D: TRBD1
V: TRBV12-3/TRBV12-4
J: TRBJ1-1
CDR3: CASSPLGTGRAEAFF
DNA: TGTGCCAGCAGCCCCCTCGGGACAGGGAGGGCTGAAGCTTTCTTT

size: .
D: .
V: TRBV12-3/TRBV12-4
J: TRBJ2-2
CDR3: CASSFALGGELFF
DNA: TGTGCCAGCAGTTTCGCTCTCGGCGGGGAGCTGTTTTTT

size: many
D: TRBD1
V: TRBV7-2
J: TRBJ1-1
CDR3: CASSPRQGLGTEAFF
DNA: TGTGCCAGCAGCCCGAGACAGGGGCTAGGCACTGAAGCTTTCTTT

size: few
D: TRBD1
V: TRBV5-1
J: TRBJ1-2
CDR3: CASSLGQGVSYGYTF
DNA: TGCGCCAGCAGCTTAGGACAGGGGGTCTCCTATGGCTACACCTTC

size: .
D: TRBD2
V: TRBV5-1
J: TRBJ2-5
CDR3: CASSTGTSGIAETQYF
DNA: TGCGCCAGCAGCACCGGGACTAGCGGGATTGCAGAGACCCAGTACTTC

size: many
D: TRBD2
V: TRBV18
J: TRBJ2-3
CDR3: CASSPGGRTDTQYF
DNA: TGTGCCAGCTCACCCGGCGGGAGGACAGATACGCAGTATTTT

size: .
D: TRBD2
V: TRBV28
J: TRBJ2-3
CDR3: CASSSTWTSGRATSTDTQYF
DNA: TGTGCCAGCAGTTCGACCTGGACTAGCGGGAGGGCCACTAGCACAGATACGCAGTATTTT

size: few
D: TRBD1
V: TRBV4-1
J: TRBJ1-4
CDR3: CASSQGQGEEKLFF
DNA: TGCGCCAGCAGCCAAGGGCAGGGGGAGGAAAAACTGTTTTTT

size: many
D: .
V: TRBV5-1
J: TRBJ1-6
CDR3: CASSLGVLGSRNNSPLHF
DNA: TGCGCCAGCAGCTTGGGAGTTCTGGGCAGCAGAAATAATTCACCCCTCCACTTT

size: .
D: .
V: TRBV2
J: TRBJ2-5
CDR3: CASSIGSLETQYF
DNA: TGTGCCAGCAGCATCGGGAGCTTAGAGACCCAGTACTTC

size: .
D: .
V: TRBV10-3
J: TRBJ2-7
CDR3: CAISESEFFEQYF
DNA: TGTGCCATCAGTGAGTCCGAATTCTTCGAGCAGTACTTC

size: many
D: .
V: TRBV28
J: TRBJ2-3
CDR3: CASHESTVLTDTQYF
DNA: TGTGCCAGCCACGAGTCGACAGTTCTCACAGATACGCAGTATTTT

size: many
D: TRBD1
V: TRBV12-3/TRBV12-4
J: TRBJ1-5
CDR3: CASTPGQGAGNQPQHF
DNA: TGTGCCAGCACTCCGGGACAGGGGGCTGGCAATCAGCCCCAGCATTTT

size: .
D: .
V: TRBV4-2
J: TRBJ2-7
CDR3: CASREGGASYEQYF
DNA: TGTGCCAGCAGGGAGGGGGGAGCGTCCTACGAGCAGTACTTC

size: .
D: .
V: TRBV27
J: TRBJ2-7
CDR3: CASRGLRLSYEQYF
DNA: TGTGCCAGCAGGGGGTTAAGGTTAAGCTACGAGCAGTACTTC

size: few
D: .
V: TRBV6-6
J: TRBJ1-4
CDR3: CASNRGLGNEKLFF
DNA: TGTGCCAGCAACCGAGGGCTCGGAAATGAAAAACTGTTTTTT

size: many
D: .
V: TRBV18
J: TRBJ1-3
CDR3: CASSPPSDNTIYF
DNA: TGTGCCAGCTCACCACCGAGTGACAACACCATATATTTT

size: few
D: .
V: TRBV5-1
J: TRBJ1-2
CDR3: CASNLGVFSGARGYTF
DNA: TGCGCCAGCAACCTAGGCGTATTTTCGGGGGCTCGTGGCTACACCTTC

size: many
D: TRBD2
V: TRBV7-6
J: TRBJ2-1
CDR3: CASSLVAGEYNEQFF
DNA: TGTGCCAGCAGCTTGGTAGCGGGGGAGTACAATGAGCAGTTCTTC

size: .
D: .
V: TRBV28
J: TRBJ1-2
CDR3: CASSRRGYTF
DNA: TGTGCCAGCAGTAGGAGGGGCTACACCTTC

size: few
D: .
V: TRBV28
J: TRBJ1-1
CDR3: CATWGGSTEAFF
DNA: TGTGCCACCTGGGGAGGGTCCACTGAAGCTTTCTTT

size: .
D: TRBD2
V: TRBV12-3/TRBV12-4
J: TRBJ2-5
CDR3: CASSVRGGETQYF
DNA: TGTGCCAGCAGCGTCCGGGGGGGAGAGACCCAGTACTTC

size: few
D: .
V: TRBV28
J: TRBJ2-7
CDR3: CASSLEQYYYYEQYF
DNA: TGTGCCAGCAGTTTGGAGCAGTATTATTACTACGAGCAGTACTTC

size: few
D: TRBD1
V: TRBV27
J: TRBJ1-3
CDR3: CASSFKGASYGNTIYF
DNA: TGTGCCAGCAGTTTTAAGGGGGCTAGTTATGGAAACACCATATATTTT

size: many
D: TRBD1
V: TRBV6-2/TRBV6-3
J: TRBJ2-7
CDR3: CASSYLGTGKYEQYF
DNA: TGTGCCAGCAGTTACTTGGGGACAGGCAAGTACGAGCAGTACTTC

size: many
D: .
V: TRBV12-3/TRBV12-4
J: TRBJ1-5
CDR3: CASSPTGSRAQPQHF
DNA: TGTGCCAGCAGCCCTACAGGATCCAGGGCTCAGCCCCAGCATTTT

size: .
D: .
V: TRBV20-1
J: TRBJ1-2
CDR3: CSARDGRGDTNYGYTF
DNA: TGCAGTGCTAGAGATGGGAGAGGGGATACTAACTATGGCTACACCTTC

size: many
D: .
V: TRBV27
J: TRBJ1-5
CDR3: CATQREGNSNQPQHF
DNA: TGTGCCACTCAACGAGAGGGAAACAGCAATCAGCCCCAGCATTTT

size: few
D: .
V: TRBV2
J: TRBJ2-5
CDR3: CASSEVLGRRETQYF
DNA: TGTGCCAGCAGTGAAGTCTTGGGGCGACGGGAGACCCAGTACTTC

size: few
D: .
V: TRBV14
J: TRBJ1-4
CDR3: CASSLSLGLKLFF
DNA: TGTGCCAGCAGCCTCTCACTGGGCCTAAAACTGTTTTTT

size: few
D: .
V: TRBV12-3/TRBV12-4
J: TRBJ2-2
CDR3: CASSLSRQGLNNGELFF
DNA: TGTGCCAGCAGTTTAAGTAGGCAGGGACTTAATAACGGGGAGCTGTTTTTT

size: many
D: .
V: TRBV6-6
J: TRBJ1-5
CDR3: CASSSLNQPQHF
DNA: TGTGCCAGCAGTTCCCTTAATCAGCCCCAGCATTTT

size: many
D: .
V: TRBV11-2
J: TRBJ1-5
CDR3: CASSLGQPNQPQHF
DNA: TGTGCCAGCAGCCTCGGACAGCCCAATCAGCCCCAGCATTTT

size: .
D: TRBD1
V: TRBV28
J: TRBJ1-5
CDR3: CASSLTGYQPQHF
DNA: TGTGCCAGCAGTTTGACAGGGTATCAGCCCCAGCATTTT

size: many
D: TRBD1
V: TRBV12-3/TRBV12-4
J: TRBJ2-3
CDR3: CASSPTDRGNTDTQYF
DNA: TGTGCCAGCAGTCCTACGGACAGGGGGAACACAGATACGCAGTATTTT

size: .
D: .
V: TRBV7-2
J: TRBJ2-4
CDR3: CASSGQTIAKNIQYF
DNA: TGTGCCAGCAGCGGACAGACAATAGCCAAAAACATTCAGTACTTC

size: few
D: TRBD1
V: TRBV11-2
J: TRBJ1-1
CDR3: CASSPNDDRGAEAFF
DNA: TGTGCCAGCAGCCCGAACGATGACAGGGGGGCTGAAGCTTTCTTT

size: .
D: TRBD1
V: TRBV29-1
J: TRBJ2-2
CDR3: CSVEGTGVLDAGELFF
DNA: TGCAGCGTTGAAGGGACAGGGGTCCTCGATGCCGGGGAGCTGTTTTTT

size: many
D: .
V: TRBV20-1
J: TRBJ1-6
CDR3: CSAGRTGSSYNSPLHF
DNA: TGCAGTGCTGGTCGAACAGGGAGCTCCTATAATTCACCCCTCCACTTT

size: many
D: .
V: TRBV5-1
J: TRBJ2-5
CDR3: CASRTSETQYF
DNA: TGCGCCAGCAGGACGTCAGAGACCCAGTACTTC

size: few
D: .
V: TRBV7-9
J: TRBJ2-2
CDR3: CASSLGGEELFF
DNA: TGTGCCAGCAGCTTGGGGGGCGAGGAGCTGTTTTTT

size: many
D: TRBD1
V: TRBV10-3
J: TRBJ2-6
CDR3: CAISDLQGNLAGANVLTF
DNA: TGTGCCATCAGTGACTTACAGGGGAATCTGGCCGGGGCCAACGTCCTGACTTTC

size: .
D: .
V: TRBV6-2/TRBV6-3
J: TRBJ1-2
CDR3: CASSYTKVAGYTF
DNA: TGTGCCAGCAGTTATACGAAAGTGGCTGGCTACACCTTC

size: many
D: .
V: TRBV29-1
J: TRBJ1-2
CDR3: CSVSSTLGRYGYTF
DNA: TGCAGCGTCTCATCAACTTTGGGGAGGTATGGCTACACCTTC

size: many
D: .
V: TRBV18
J: TRBJ2-2
CDR3: CASSLWDNTGELFF
DNA: TGTGCCAGCTCCTTATGGGACAACACCGGGGAGCTGTTTTTT

size: .
D: .
V: TRBV28
J: TRBJ2-4
CDR3: CASSLLSSGAGLSKNIQYF
DNA: TGTGCCAGCAGTTTATTATCATCCGGGGCAGGGCTGTCCAAAAACATTCAGTACTTC

size: many
D: .
V: TRBV2
J: TRBJ1-6
CDR3: CASSEGGRANSPLHF
DNA: TGTGCCAGCAGTGAGGGGGGTAGGGCTAATTCACCCCTCCACTTT

size: many
D: TRBD1
V: TRBV20-1
J: TRBJ1-6
CDR3: CSARDLGTGDSPLHF
DNA: TGCAGTGCTAGAGATTTGGGGACAGGGGATTCACCCCTCCACTTT

size: .
D: .
V: TRBV7-2
J: TRBJ1-5
CDR3: CASSLFGDQPQHF
DNA: TGTGCCAGCAGCTTGTTTGGTGATCAGCCCCAGCATTTT

size: many
D: TRBD2
V: TRBV20-1
J: TRBJ2-2
CDR3: CSVPPGRGSGRYTGELFF
DNA: TGCAGTGTTCCACCAGGTCGAGGTAGCGGGAGGTACACCGGGGAGCTGTTTTTT

size: many
D: TRBD1
V: TRBV7-2
J: TRBJ2-2
CDR3: CASSLTGGGTGELFF
DNA: TGTGCCAGCAGCTTGACAGGGGGCGGCACCGGGGAGCTGTTTTTT

size: few
D: .
V: TRBV12-3/TRBV12-4
J: TRBJ1-4
CDR3: CASRGTGEKLFF
DNA: TGTGCCAGCAGGGGGACCGGTGAAAAACTGTTTTTT

size: .
D: .
V: TRBV7-9
J: TRBJ2-7
CDR3: CASTADEVYGYEQYF
DNA: TGTGCCAGCACCGCGGACGAAGTTTATGGATACGAGCAGTACTTC